This T cell receptor (beta chain) was recorded in a study of CD8 T cells in ankylosing spondylitis. Findings of the study overall: There was a TCR beta motif, made of eight highly homologous variants, that appeared characteristic of ankylosing spondylitis blood. Reportedly, matched ankylosing spondylitis synovial fluid was significantly enriched for disease-linked clones. Reactive arthritis synovial fluid and blood were previously reported to contain some motif variants.

This clonotype was recorded at least ten times. What it binds is unknown. For TCR beta, libraries came from quantitative 5'-RACE with molecular barcodes. MiXCR, applied by TCRdb to the 5' RACE reads, yields one record per CDR3 protein. Of 100,000 to 150,000 distinct CDR3 sequences listed, about an eighth were seen once; the top ten hold about 4%. Sequencing was performed on blood, either unsorted or a sorted T cell fraction (not recorded which). The sequence came from a female donor with ankylosing spondylitis or in good health (not recorded which).

The CDR3 DNA sequence: TGTGCCAGCAGCTTTGACAGGGATGGCTACACCTTC. Its protein product is CASSFDRDGYTF. The chain couples TRBV5-5 to TRBJ1-2, with TRBD1 matching 7 bases. The CDR3 is made up of 12 amino acids. Germline CDR1 reads SGHKS; CDR2 reads YYEKEE (reference sequence). Trimming took 2 bases from V and 6 from J; bases not matched to a gene: 1. Using reference TRBV5-5 and TRBJ1-2 for the parts outside the CDR3, the full variable domain is DAGVTQSPTHLIKTRGQQVTLRCSPISGHKSVSWYQQVLGQGPQFIFQYYEKEERGRGNFPDRFSARQFPNYSSELNVNALLLGDSALYLCASSFDRDGYTFGSGTRLTVV.